This T cell receptor (beta chain) was recorded in a study of blood T cell repertoires in COVID-19 (dated by TCRdb to 2018 to 2021). Study-wide context: The collaborator samples originated in the United States, Italy and Spain and spanned the acute and convalescent phases of COVID-19. The material from the prospective study consisted of cDNA or gDNA derived from T cells, B-cell-depleted T cells, or PBMCs. Deeply sampled blood TCRbeta repertoires from subjects exposed to, actively infected with, or recovered from COVID-19 were included in the dataset. The repertoires were released in a freely available public database meant as a resource for research on the immune response to SARS-CoV-2. The samples were drawn from two sources: the first 160 participants of the ongoing ImmuneRACE study, and 1,000 to 1,500 subjects contributed by 6 global collaborators. Sample metadata almost always included a de-identified subject ID, COVID-19 status, age in years and sex. HLA class I and class II types, where available, came from metadata supplied by the sample provider rather than from assay-based typing. Overall study results and their limits: The quantity of clinical and demographic metadata differed by source and by participant and was supplied without curation.

With regard to this clone: Its antigen is not yet known. No quality values exist for individual bases; no much larger clone is one base distant.

Whole blood was collected in K2EDTA tubes by collaborating institutions according to the institutions' own protocols. For TCRbeta analysis, collaborator samples were shipped as frozen whole blood, as isolated PBMCs, or as DNA extracted from either sample type. Trimming removed 6 bases from V and 4 bases from J; the gene matches leave 6 bases unexplained. Reading the germline V gene gives CDR1 SGDLS and CDR2 YYNGEE. Counted from cysteine to phenylalanine, this CDR3 has 14 amino acids. CDR3 DNA only is kept here, 42 bases in frame from base 1. TCRbeta CDR3 regions were amplified from genomic DNA by means of the immunoSEQ Assay, a bias-controlled multiplex PCR. The original methods were these. Within the assay, amplification of reference gene primers was used to estimate how many nucleated cells each sample contained. To quantify the absolute abundance of each unique TCRbeta CDR3 rearrangement, sequence reads were collapsed and filtered. Productive Simpson clonality was computed per sample as the square root of Simpson's diversity index over productive rearrangements. TCRdb limited this immuneACCESS table to in-frame rearrangements with V and J called. A share of clones is missing; checked studies link under half to unresolved V genes, and the rest is unexplained. Clone size and the V and J calls come from that table; the DNA yielded D and trimming. This sample is represented by about 120,000 clones; about 80% of them were singletons. Clones ranked in the top ten supply 3.5% to 4% of the sample.

The sequenced material came from peripheral blood. The clonotype comes from a woman aged 45 to 65 with acute or convalescent COVID-19. Recombination joined TRBV9 with TRBJ2-3, with 9 bases matching TRBD2. The CDR3 protein: CASTVSGRSDTQYF. The nucleotides are TGTGCCAGCACCGTTAGCGGGAGATCAGATACGCAGTATTTT.